The present T cell receptor beta chain was sequenced within a study of blood T cell repertoires in COVID-19 (TCRdb year 2020). Describing the broader study: Samples from collaborators originated in the United States, Italy and Spain and spanned both the acute and convalescent phases of COVID-19. Samples came from the ongoing ImmuneRACE study (first 160 participants) plus 1,254 subjects from 6 global collaborators. Where available, HLA class I and class II types were obtained from metadata supplied by the sample provider rather than from assay-based typing. The prospective study material was composed of cDNA or gDNA derived from T cells, B-cell-depleted T cells, or PBMCs. Deeply sampled blood TCRbeta repertoires from subjects exposed to, actively infected with, or recovered from COVID-19 were included in the dataset. A freely available public database, intended as a resource for researchers studying the immune response to SARS-CoV-2, is where the repertoires were released. Sample metadata almost always included a de-identified subject ID, COVID-19 status, age in years and sex.

The immunoSEQ Assay, a bias-controlled multiplex PCR, was used to amplify TCRbeta CDR3 regions from genomic DNA. The study's own analysis went as follows. Nucleated cell counts per sample were estimated from amplification of reference gene primers within the assay. Sequence reads were collapsed and filtered to measure the absolute abundance of every unique TCRbeta CDR3 rearrangement. For each sample, productive Simpson clonality was calculated by taking the square root of Simpson's diversity index across productive rearrangements. TCRdb holds this immuneACCESS table with in-frame rearrangements only. Some clones are missing; in checked studies, unresolved V genes explain under half, and the rest has no known cause. That table is the source of V, J and clone size, and D and trimming were worked out from the DNA. Recorded for this sample are about 150,000 clones; 86% of them occurred a single time. The ten largest clonotypes hold about 4.4% of the sample.

Points on this clone: The target of this receptor is not known. A read error may produce the germline difference seen at one junction end.

Participants in the prospective study were enrolled through a virtual design, were aged roughly 18 to 100 years, and lived in approximately 24 United States geographic areas. Cohort assignment in the prospective study relied on participant-reported clinical history from a screening survey and a study questionnaire. Recovered participants in ImmuneRACE Cohort 3 were defined by two consecutive negative NP/OP PCR tests, clearance by a healthcare professional, or resolution of symptoms. In the prospective study, whole blood, serum and a nasopharyngeal or oropharyngeal swab were collected from each participant by mobile phlebotomists. Additional blood draws and questionnaires over an approximately 2-month period could optionally be provided by prospective study participants. Before DNA extraction, blood samples from the prospective study were shipped at room temperature or frozen. What the study reported, not specific to this receptor: The amount of clinical and demographic metadata varied by source and participant and was provided uncurated.

The sequence was collected from a man between 50 and 59 years old who had recovered from COVID-19. The sequenced material came from PBMCs or T cells enriched from blood (not recorded which).

The DNA sequence is as follows: TGTGCTAGCAGCTTAGGGGGAGGTCGGGAGACCCAGTACTTC. Translated, this is CASSLGGGRETQYF. The chain links TRBV7-7 with TRBJ2-5; the D gene is perhaps TRBD1 or TRBD2, each of them matching over 6 bases. Reading the germline V gene (reference sequence) gives CDR1 SSHAT and CDR2 FNYEAQ. The CDR3, from cysteine to phenylalanine, totals 14 residues. Just the 42-base CDR3 DNA is kept, in frame starting at base 1. Extended through the reference TRBV7-7 and TRBJ2-5 proteins, this CDR3 yields the full variable domain: GAGVSQSPRYKVTKRGQDVTLRCDPISSHATLYWYQQALGQGPEFLTYFNYEAQPDKSGLPSDRFSAERPEGSISTLTIQRTEQRDSAMYRCASSLGGGRETQYFGPGTRLLVL.